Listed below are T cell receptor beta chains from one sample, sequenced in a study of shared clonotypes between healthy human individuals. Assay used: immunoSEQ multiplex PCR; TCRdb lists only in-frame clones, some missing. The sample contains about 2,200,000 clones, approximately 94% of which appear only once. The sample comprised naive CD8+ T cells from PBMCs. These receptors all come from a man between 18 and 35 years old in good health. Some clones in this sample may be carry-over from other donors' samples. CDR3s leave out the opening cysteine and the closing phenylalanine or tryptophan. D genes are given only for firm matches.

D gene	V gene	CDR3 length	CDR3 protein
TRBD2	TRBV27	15	ASSRTRREGLVETQY
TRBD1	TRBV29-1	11	SGMDRTTDTQY
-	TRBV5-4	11	ASSSGAERTQY
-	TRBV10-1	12	ASSEPDMGETQY
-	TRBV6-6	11	ASNLKSTGELF
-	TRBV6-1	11	ASSGRDTGELF
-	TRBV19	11	ASRHPQKEGYT
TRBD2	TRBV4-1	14	ASSRRTSGSDNEQF
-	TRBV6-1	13	ASSETHKDGNTIY
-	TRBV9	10	ASSMGNTEAF
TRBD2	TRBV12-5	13	ASGLAGGGSDTQY
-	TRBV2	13	ASRDGTVGQETQY
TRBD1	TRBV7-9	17	ASSLVSGTGGSSTDTQY
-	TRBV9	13	ASSDPGTGSYEQY
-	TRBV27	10	ASSPDLGEQF
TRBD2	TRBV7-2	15	ASSFTSGSSSTGELF
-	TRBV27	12	ASSLRGVGGEAF
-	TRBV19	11	ASMVAGSYEQY
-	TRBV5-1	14	ASSFEWSGSSYEQY
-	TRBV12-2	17	ASRFTRPELAGMGYEQY
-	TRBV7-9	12	ASRSDQRNTEAF
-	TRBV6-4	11	ASSDSRGNEQF